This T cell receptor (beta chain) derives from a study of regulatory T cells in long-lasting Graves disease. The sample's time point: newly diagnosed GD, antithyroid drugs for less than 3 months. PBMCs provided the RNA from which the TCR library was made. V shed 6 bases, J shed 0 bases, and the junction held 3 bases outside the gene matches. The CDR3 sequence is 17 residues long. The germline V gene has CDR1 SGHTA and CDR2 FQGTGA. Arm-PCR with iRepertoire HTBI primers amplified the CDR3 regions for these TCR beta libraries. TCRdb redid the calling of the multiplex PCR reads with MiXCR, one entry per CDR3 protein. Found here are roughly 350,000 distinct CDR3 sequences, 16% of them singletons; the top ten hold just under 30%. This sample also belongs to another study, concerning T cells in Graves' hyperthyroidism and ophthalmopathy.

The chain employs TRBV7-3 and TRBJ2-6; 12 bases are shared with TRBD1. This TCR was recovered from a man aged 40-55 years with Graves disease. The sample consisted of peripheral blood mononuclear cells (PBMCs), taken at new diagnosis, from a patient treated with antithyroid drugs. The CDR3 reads CASSSGQGASGANVLTF. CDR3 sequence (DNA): TGTGCCAGCAGTTCGGGACAGGGGGCCTCTGGGGCCAACGTCCTGACTTTC.